The rows below give T cell receptor beta chains drawn from one sample of a study of blood T cell repertoires in COVID-19. Produced via immunoSEQ multiplex PCR; TCRdb's table is partial and in-frame only. Among about 230,000 clones listed, over 70% were seen once. The sequenced sample was peripheral blood. Receptor source: a woman of 80 years or more with acute or convalescent COVID-19. The CDR3 runs from the conserved cysteine through the conserved F or W. D genes are given only for firm matches. Rows may omit the clone size; those that give it use once, few, many or a size class.

J: TRBJ2-7; V: TRBV28; size: -; D: TRBD2; DNA: TGTGCCAGCAGAACCGGGACTAGCCGTAACGAGCAGTACTTC; CDR3: CASRTGTSRNEQYF
J: TRBJ1-3; V: TRBV6-1; size: -; D: TRBD1; DNA: TGTGCCAGCAGTGAGGGGACAGGGTATGGAAACACCATATATTTT; CDR3: CASSEGTGYGNTIYF
J: TRBJ1-1; V: TRBV27; size: -; D: TRBD1; DNA: TGTGCCAGCAGTTTTCAACCAAGGACAGGGATTAGTGAAGCTTTCTTT; CDR3: CASSFQPRTGISEAFF
J: TRBJ2-5; V: TRBV5-6; size: -; D: TRBD1; DNA: TGTGCCAGCAGCTGGACAGGGTCCGGAGAGACCCAGTACTTC; CDR3: CASSWTGSGETQYF
J: TRBJ2-7; V: TRBV7-2; size: once; D: TRBD2; DNA: TGTGCCAGCACTCCAGGTAGACTAGCGGGAGTGTACGAGCAGTACTTC; CDR3: CASTPGRLAGVYEQYF
J: TRBJ2-1; V: TRBV6-1; size: -; D: -; DNA: TGTGCCAGCAGTGAAGGGGGAGGTTGGTATGAGCAGTTCTTC; CDR3: CASSEGGGWYEQFF
J: TRBJ2-1; V: TRBV5-6; size: few; D: TRBD2; DNA: TGTGCCAGCAGCTTAAGGACTAGCGGGAGCCCGGGATCCTACAATGAGCAGTTCTTC; CDR3: CASSLRTSGSPGSYNEQFF
J: TRBJ2-1; V: TRBV5-1; size: -; D: -; DNA: TGCGCCAGCAGCTCGGACAGAGTCTACAATGAGCAGTTCTTC; CDR3: CASSSDRVYNEQFF
J: TRBJ1-1; V: TRBV14; size: few; D: -; DNA: TGTGCCAGCAGCCATATGGCAGAGAACACTGAAGCTTTCTTT; CDR3: CASSHMAENTEAFF
J: TRBJ2-7; V: TRBV18; size: few; D: -; DNA: TGTGCCAGCTCGGGACAATCCTACGAGCAGTACTTC; CDR3: CASSGQSYEQYF
J: TRBJ2-3; V: TRBV19; size: -; D: -; DNA: TGTGCCAGTAGTGGGGTGAGGAGCGGGAGCACAGATACGCAGTATTTT; CDR3: CASSGVRSGSTDTQYF
J: TRBJ1-6; V: TRBV18; size: -; D: -; DNA: TGTGCCAGCTCACCACCAGGTCCAGGGGTGGGTAATTCACCCCTCCACTTT; CDR3: CASSPPGPGVGNSPLHF
J: TRBJ2-1; V: TRBV6-5; size: -; D: TRBD1; DNA: TGTGCCAGCAGTCGAGGACAGGATGAGCAGTTCTTC; CDR3: CASSRGQDEQFF
J: TRBJ2-7; V: TRBV28; size: -; D: TRBD1; DNA: TGTGCCAGTTCAGGGGGCCCCTACGAGCAGTACTTC; CDR3: CASSGGPYEQYF
J: TRBJ1-2; V: TRBV6-5; size: -; D: -; DNA: TGTGCCTTTGGTCGGCCAGGCAGTGGCTACACCTTC; CDR3: CAFGRPGSGYTF
J: TRBJ1-2; V: TRBV5-1; size: -; D: TRBD1; DNA: TGCGCCAGCAGCTGGAATCAGGGGGAAAGGGGCTACACCTTC; CDR3: CASSWNQGERGYTF
J: TRBJ2-7; V: TRBV6-5; size: -; D: TRBD1; DNA: TGTGCCAGCAGAGACAGGGACGGAGGAAGCTACGAGCAGTACTTC; CDR3: CASRDRDGGSYEQYF
J: TRBJ2-7; V: TRBV28; size: -; D: TRBD2; DNA: TGTGCCAGCTCGTCCGGGAGGAGGTACGAGCAGTACTTC; CDR3: CASSSGRRYEQYF
J: TRBJ2-1; V: TRBV19; size: -; D: TRBD2; DNA: TGTGCCAGTAGTACTACCGGGACTAGCGGGTACAATGAGCAGTTCTTC; CDR3: CASSTTGTSGYNEQFF
J: TRBJ1-6; V: TRBV6-5; size: few; D: TRBD1; DNA: TGTGCCAGCAGTTTGGGACAGGCCTATAATTCACCCCTCCACTTT; CDR3: CASSLGQAYNSPLHF
J: TRBJ2-2; V: TRBV13; size: -; D: TRBD1; DNA: TGTGCCAGCAGCCCAGGACAGGGGGGGAGCACCGGGGAGCTGTTTTTT; CDR3: CASSPGQGGSTGELFF
J: TRBJ1-2; V: TRBV12-5; size: -; D: TRBD1; DNA: TGTGCTAGTGGTTTGGAGGGGGCCGGCTATGGCTACACCTTC; CDR3: CASGLEGAGYGYTF